This T cell receptor beta chain stems from a study of T cell repertoires in cytomegalovirus infection. TCRdb used MiXCR to reprocess the reads, holding one entry per CDR3 protein. The sample contains 350,000 to 400,000 distinct CDR3 sequences, approximately 35% of which appear only once. Notes on this clonotype: Its antigen remains unidentified.

V was trimmed by 5 bases and J by 6 bases, leaving 14 bases between them. This CDR3 contains 14 residues. Germline V gene lookup returns CDR1 LNHDA and CDR2 SQIVND (reference sequence). The sample consisted of cultured PBMCs, taken from culture after CMV antigen stimulation. The chain uses TRBV19 and TRBJ1-5; D possibly corresponds to TRBD1 (6 bases). The sequence came from a human donor in good health (CMV status not recorded). Some clones in this sample may be carry-over from other donors' samples. CDR3 nucleotides: TGTGCCAGTAGTTCCCGGAGGGGGGTTCAGCCCCAGCATTTT. This codes for CASSSRRGVQPQHF.